This note documents a single TCR beta chain sequence. Antigen unknown. TCRdb re-derived calls from the RT-PCR reads in MiXCR, one entry per CDR3 protein. Of almost 600,000 distinct CDR3 sequences listed, 14% are singletons. The data stem from a study of response to subunit inactivated influenza vaccine. Study-wide findings and caveats: Few additional T cells are recruited per seasonal influenza vaccination, authors suggested.

The CDR3 extends over 14 amino acids. After removal of 3 bases from V and 2 bases from J, the junction contained 4 bases not matched to a gene. CDR1 is SGHDT and CDR2 is YYEEEE in the germline V gene. The chain uses TRBV5-6 and TRBJ2-7; the match to TRBD2 covers 8 bases. Specimen: PBMCs from blood, collected 11 to 12 days after vaccination. This clonotype was sampled from a man in his fifties who received an inactivated influenza vaccine. The CDR3 sequence: CASSSGLVAYEQYF. CDR3 bases: TGTGCCAGCAGCTCGGGACTAGTAGCCTACGAGCAGTACTTC.